These 15 T cell receptor beta chains came from one sample sequenced in a study of blood T cell repertoires in COVID-19. The assay was immunoSEQ multiplex PCR, and TCRdb's table has in-frame clones only and misses some. The table has roughly 240,000 clones, approximately 85% seen once. Input material: PBMCs or T cells enriched from blood (not recorded which). These receptor sequences come from a woman aged 45-60 years with acute COVID-19.

To note about this clone: The same CDR3 can be traced to other DNA sequences in this sample. This rearrangement joins TRBV4-3 to TRBJ1-3; D might be TRBD1 (6 bases). This CDR3 spans 15 amino acids. Germline values: CDR1 LGHNA, CDR2 YSLEER. V lost 1 base, J lost 1 base, and 8 bases lay in between. CDR3 in amino acids: CASSQGTGSGNTIYF. Written as DNA, the CDR3 is TGCGCCAGCAGCCAAGGTACAGGGTCTGGAAACACCATATATTTT.

The chain links TRBV7-6 to TRBJ1-3, with a weak D call TRBD1 (5 bases). The ends were cut back, 3 bases at V and 1 base at J, with 10 bases in the middle. This CDR3 comprises 15 residues. Germline lookup yields CDR1 SGHVS and CDR2 FNYEAQ. The CDR3 sequence: CASSFSQGSGNTIYF. The CDR3 coding sequence is TGTGCCAGCAGCTTTAGCCAGGGATCTGGAAACACCATATATTTT.

J is TRBJ1-6 and V is TRBV3-1 (or the pseudogene TRBV3-2); 8 bases match TRBD1. Unmatched junction bases numbered 10, after V lost 5 bases and J lost 10 bases. The CDR3 consists of 15 residues. In germline, CDR1 is LGHDT, CDR2 YNNKEL (reference sequence). The CDR3 protein is CASSDPTGEVSPLHF. The CDR3 coding sequence is TGTGCCAGCAGCGACCCGACAGGGGAGGTCTCACCCCTCCACTTT.

The V and J genes are TRBV7-3 and TRBJ1-1; possibly TRBD1 for D (6 bases). Between the trimmed V and J ends, which lost 5 bases and 3 bases, there was a span of 16 bases. CDR1 and CDR2 from the germline V gene are SGHTA and FQGTGA. The length of the CDR3 is 15 residues. The CDR3 nucleotides read TGTGCCAGCAGCCCAACGGGGGCGGGGGACACTGAAGCTTTCTTT. This encodes CASSPTGAGDTEAFF.

The rearrangement joins TRBV30 to TRBJ1-3, with 8 positions matching TRBD1. J gave up 4 bases and V 7 bases, and 6 bases lay outside the gene matches. This CDR3 is 13 amino acids long. Germline lookup yields CDR1 GTSNPN and CDR2 SVGIG (reference sequence). The chain's CDR3 is CAYTGGWGNTIYF. The CDR3 nucleotides are TGTGCCTACACAGGGGGTTGGGGAAACACCATATATTTT. Complete variable domain (other parts from reference TRBV30 and TRBJ1-3): SQTIHQWPATLVQPVGSPLSLECTVEGTSNPNLYWYRQAAGRGLQLLFYSVGIGQISSEVPQNLSASRPQDRQFILSSKKLLLSDSGFYLCAYTGGWGNTIYFGEGSWLTVV.

This clone was counted once. The V call is TRBV6-5, the J call TRBJ2-7; 8 bases align to TRBD1. Germline lookup yields CDR1 MNHEY and CDR2 SVGAGI. The CDR3 sequence is 12 residues long. The V and J ends lost 10 bases and 2 bases, in that order; junction bases with no gene match: 4. Here the CDR3 reads CATLGQAYEQYF. The CDR3 coding sequence is TGTGCCACCCTGGGACAGGCCTACGAGCAGTACTTC.

CDR3 loop: CASSRRDRDNSPLHF. Here the CDR3 DNA reads TGTGCCAGCAGCCGCCGGGACAGGGATAATTCACCCCTCCACTTT. The V gene is TRBV6-5, the J gene TRBJ1-6; 9 bases line up with TRBD1. CDR3 length equals 15 residues. Unmatched junction bases numbered 5, after V lost 6 bases and J lost 5 bases. Germline V gives CDR1 MNHEY, CDR2 SVGAGI.

The rearrangement joins TRBV5-1 to TRBJ2-7, with 9 bases aligning to TRBD1. CDR1 SGHRS and CDR2 YFSETQ come from the germline V gene. V lost 4 bases, J lost 7 bases, and 12 bases stayed unmatched. The CDR3 runs 15 residues. The CDR3 here is CASSQTGGVLREQYF. The CDR3 DNA follows: TGCGCCAGCAGCCAGACAGGGGGGGTTTTACGGGAGCAGTACTTC.

The V gene is TRBV5-4, the J gene TRBJ2-1, with TRBD2 identical over 8 bases. This CDR3 region has 16 residues. Losses at the gene ends were 2 bases for V and 0 bases for J; bases not matched to a gene: 4. Germline loops: CDR1 SGHNT, CDR2 YYREEE (reference sequence). CDR3 loop: CASSLPAGGSYNEQFF. The DNA for the CDR3 is TGTGCCAGCAGCTTACCCGCGGGAGGCTCCTACAATGAGCAGTTCTTC.

The chain uses TRBV30 and TRBJ1-1; possibly TRBD1 for D (5 bases). The V gene lost 2 bases and the J gene lost 0 bases, with 19 bases spanning the gap. Germline CDR1 is GTSNPN and CDR2 is SVGIG (reference sequence). The CDR3 totals 17 residues. The CDR3 DNA follows: TGTGCCTGGAGTTTACAGCAGGGAAGAGTAATGAACACTGAAGCTTTCTTT. Translating it yields CAWSLQQGRVMNTEAFF.

This chain joins TRBV14 and TRBJ2-4, with D maybe TRBD2 (6 bases). Trimming removed 0 bases at V and 6 bases at J, with 15 bases between. Germline values: CDR1 SGHDN, CDR2 FVKESK. This CDR3 is 16 amino acids long. Here the CDR3 reads CASSQDRGSLGNIQYF. For the CDR3, the DNA is TGTGCCAGCAGCCAAGATCGGGGGAGTTTGGGAAACATTCAGTACTTC. The full variable domain, with the rest looked up from reference TRBV14 and TRBJ2-4, is EAGVTQFPSHSVIEKGQTVTLRCDPISGHDNLYWYRRVMGKEIKFLLHFVKESKQDESGMPNNRFLAERTGGTYSTLKVQPAELEDSGVYFCASSQDRGSLGNIQYFGAGTRLSVL.

The rearrangement joins TRBV3-1 (or the pseudogene TRBV3-2) to TRBJ2-3; 12 nucleotides line up with TRBD2. The length of the CDR3 is 18 residues. Germline assignment: CDR1 LGHDT and CDR2 YNNKEL (reference sequence). Trimming took 3 bases from V and 0 from J; bases not matched to a gene: 7. CDR3 sequence: CASSHRLAGETSTDTQYF. For the CDR3, the DNA is TGTGCCAGCAGCCATCGACTAGCGGGGGAAACTAGCACAGATACGCAGTATTTT.

The chain combines TRBV6-1 with TRBJ1-2, with no clear D. CDR3 length equals 14 residues. Germline loops: CDR1 MNHNS, CDR2 SASEGT. V lost 3 bases and J lost 4, with 12 bases in between. CDR3 protein: CASSERAQVYGYTF. The CDR3 coding sequence is TGTGCCAGCAGTGAGAGAGCCCAGGTCTATGGCTACACCTTC.

The chain uses TRBV19 and TRBJ2-3; 12 nucleotides match TRBD2. Germline V gene data show CDR1 as LNHDA and CDR2 as SQIVND (reference sequence). V dropped 1 base and J dropped 7; count of bases not matched to a gene: 9. This CDR3 contains 17 residues. CDR3 coding DNA: TGTGCCAGTAGTATAGGGCTAGCGGGGGGGCCGGGAAATACGCAGTATTTT. It translates to CASSIGLAGGPGNTQYF.

This clone was picked up one time. The chain uses TRBV6-2 or TRBV6-3 and TRBJ2-5, with 11 bases lining up with TRBD2. The CDR3 covers 18 residues. Germline loops: CDR1 MNHEY, CDR2 SVGEGT. V lost 0 bases, J lost 5 bases, and 11 bases stayed unmatched. CDR3 DNA sequence: TGTGCCAGCAGTTACTCGAGCACTAGCGGGGGCCCTTTTGAGACCCAGTACTTC. Protein: CASSYSSTSGGPFETQYF.